This passage covers 22 T cell receptor beta chains from one sample sequenced in a study of brain T cells in children with intractable seizures. Libraries were prepared by immunoSEQ multiplex PCR; TCRdb keeps only in-frame clonotypes and omits some of them. The profile shows just under 65,000 clones, 90% to 97% of them singletons. Sequences were derived from peripheral blood, sampled at surgery. The receptors shown here come from a boy in the first two years of life with focal cortical dysplasia and intractable seizures.

The V gene is TRBV19, the J gene TRBJ2-5; D is perhaps TRBD2 (5 bases). The V gene lost 9 bases and the J gene lost 1 base, with 18 bases spanning the gap. Germline-derived CDR1 and CDR2 are LNHDA and SQIVND (reference sequence). The CDR3 contains 15 residues. CDR3 amino acids: CASTALYAGQETQYF. DNA of the CDR3: TGTGCCAGCACTGCCCTTTATGCGGGCCAAGAGACCCAGTACTTC. The whole variable domain, filled in from reference TRBV19 and TRBJ2-5, reads DGGITQSPKYLFRKEGQNVTLSCEQNLNHDAMYWYRQDPGQGLRLIYYSQIVNDFQKGDIAEGYSVSREKKESFPLTVTSAQKNPTAFYLCASTALYAGQETQYFGPGTRLLVL.

The rearrangement uses TRBV19 and TRBJ2-2; D unclear. The germline V and J ends were trimmed by 5 bases and 4 bases, with 11 bases remaining between them. Germline CDR1 is LNHDA and CDR2 is SQIVND (reference sequence). There are 14 residues in the CDR3. The CDR3 loop reads CASSPRRGTGELFF. In DNA, the CDR3 is TGTGCCAGTAGTCCCCGGCGAGGCACCGGGGAGCTGTTTTTT.

The V gene is TRBV7-2, the J gene TRBJ2-2; 11 bases line up with TRBD2. Germline loops: CDR1 SGHTA, CDR2 FQGNSA. The CDR3 spans 14 residues. CDR3 in amino acids: CATSGSANTGELFF. CDR3 DNA: TGTGCAACTAGCGGGAGCGCGAACACCGGGGAGCTGTTTTTT.

The chain combines TRBV27 with TRBJ1-2, with TRBD1 identical over 9 bases. CDR1 and CDR2 from the germline V gene are MNHEY and SMNVEV (reference sequence). This CDR3 has 13 residues. J lost 8 bases, V lost 7 bases, and 8 bases had no gene match. CDR3 sequence reads: CASKDRGTVGYTF. The CDR3 DNA reads TGTGCCAGCAAGGACAGGGGTACGGTAGGCTACACCTTC.

The chain joins TRBV24-1 to TRBJ2-1, with 7 bases that match TRBD1. There are 14 residues in the CDR3. J was trimmed by 9 bases and V by 0 bases; bases with no gene match: 4. Germline V gene data show CDR1 as KGHDR and CDR2 as SFDVKD. Here the CDR3 reads CATSDLKQGSEQFF. The CDR3 nucleotides are TGTGCCACCAGTGATTTGAAACAGGGGAGTGAGCAGTTCTTC.

The gene calls are TRBV4-1 and TRBJ2-7; D perhaps matches TRBD2 (6 bases). The V end was cut by 3 bases, the J end by 1 base, with 16 bases between. This CDR3 contains 16 residues. Looked up from germline, CDR1 is MGHRA and CDR2 is YSYEKL. The CDR3 loop reads CASSHAADGTSYEQYF. In DNA, the CDR3 is TGCGCCAGCAGCCATGCCGCAGATGGGACTTCCTACGAGCAGTACTTC.

This rearrangement joins TRBV28 to TRBJ2-3, with D unclear. CDR3 length: 11 residues. The V gene lost 5 bases and the J gene lost 7 bases, with 7 bases spanning the gap. Germline-derived CDR1 and CDR2 are MDHEN and SYDVKM. CDR3 nucleotides: TGTGCCAGCAGTGCAGCAAATACGCAGTATTTT. Its protein is CASSAANTQYF.

The chain employs TRBV27 and TRBJ1-2; D is uncertain. The germline V gene encodes CDR1 MNHEY and CDR2 SMNVEV (reference sequence). This CDR3 spans 16 amino acids. The V and J ends lost 2 bases and 3 bases respectively, with 16 bases between them. CDR3 sequence reads: CASSLGPGQVDYGYTF. CDR3 in DNA: TGTGCCAGCAGTTTAGGGCCCGGTCAGGTGGACTATGGCTACACCTTC.

The chain links TRBV10-3 to TRBJ1-1; D is unclear. This CDR3 is built from 15 residues. V gave up 6 bases and J gave up 4 bases, with 18 bases separating them. CDR1 and CDR2 from the germline V gene are ENHRY and SYGVKD. CDR3: CAIRREGNGITEAFF. The CDR3, as DNA: TGTGCCATCAGGAGGGAGGGAAATGGGATCACTGAAGCTTTCTTT.

The chain has TRBV27 and TRBJ1-1; the match to TRBD1 covers 8 bases. The CDR3 is 14 amino acids. Unmatched junction bases numbered 4, after V lost 2 bases and J lost 5 bases. From germline, CDR1 is MNHEY and CDR2 SMNVEV (reference sequence). CDR3 DNA: TGTGCCAGCAGTTTACCGGGACAGGTAACTGAAGCTTTCTTT. This encodes CASSLPGQVTEAFF.

V gene TRBV7-2 combines with J gene TRBJ1-5, with TRBD1 as a possible D gene (5 bases). This CDR3 is 14 amino acids long. CDR1 and CDR2 (germline): SGHTA, FQGNSA. Trimming pared 1 base from V and 12 bases from J, leaving 16 bases between. The CDR3 here is CASSLGSRAGYQHF. In DNA, the CDR3 is TGTGCCAGCAGCTTAGGGTCAAGGGCAGGGTACCAGCATTTT.

The chain couples TRBV28 to TRBJ1-2; D is possibly TRBD1 (6 bases). This CDR3 comprises 16 residues. Per germline, CDR1 MDHEN and CDR2 SYDVKM. V gave up 6 bases and J gave up 0 bases, with 17 bases separating them. The CDR3 sequence is CASSTYPDRPNYGYTF. CDR3 DNA: TGTGCCAGCAGCACCTACCCAGACAGGCCTAACTATGGCTACACCTTC.

The chain combines TRBV25-1 with TRBJ2-7; TRBD2 matches 8 bases. The CDR3 contains 14 residues. V shed 5 bases, J shed 5 bases, and the junction held 8 bases outside the gene matches. The germline V gene encodes CDR1 MGHDK and CDR2 SYGVNS. In nucleotides, the CDR3 is TGTGCCAGCAGTTTAGCGGGACGCCTCGACGAGCAGTACTTC. Translation: CASSLAGRLDEQYF.

This clone was seen once. For the CDR3, the DNA is TGTGCCAGCAGCGTAGGCCAGAGGGGCGGAATTGAAGCTTTCTTT. This translates into CASSVGQRGGIEAFF. This sequence joins TRBV9 and TRBJ1-1; D might be TRBD1 (5 bases). CDR3 length: 15 amino acids. The V gene's germline CDR1 is SGDLS and CDR2 YYNGEE. Trimming cost V 0 bases and J 7 bases, with 16 bases left between them.

The CDR3 DNA reads TGTGCCAGCAGTTACTCGGTGAAGGCTAGCGGGAGGATCAGTACAGATACGCAGTATTTT. The encoded protein is CASSYSVKASGRISTDTQYF. This chain joins TRBV6-2 or TRBV6-3 and TRBJ2-3; 11 nucleotides align to TRBD2. Germline loops: CDR1 MNHEY, CDR2 SVGEGT. Unmatched junction bases numbered 14, after V lost 0 bases and J lost 3 bases. This CDR3 has 20 amino acids.

The chain carries TRBV7-2 and TRBJ2-3, with 8 positions matching TRBD2. The CDR3 has 16 amino acids. V dropped 5 bases and J dropped 3; count of bases not matched to a gene: 10. The germline V gene encodes CDR1 SGHTA and CDR2 FQGNSA. The DNA for the CDR3 is TGTGCCAGCAGCCCAAGCGGGAGAGGTAGTACAGATACGCAGTATTTT. It codes for CASSPSGRGSTDTQYF.

This chain uses TRBV6-4 with TRBJ2-3, with TRBD2 as a possible D gene (6 bases). The CDR3 is 15 residues long. The V end lost 2 bases, the J end lost 1 base, and 10 bases lay between the germline ends. Per germline, CDR1 MRHNA and CDR2 SNTAGT. Here the CDR3 reads CASSDVGEGTDTQYF. CDR3 bases: TGTGCCAGCAGTGACGTAGGGGAGGGCACAGATACGCAGTATTTT.

The chain couples TRBV15 to TRBJ1-2, with D possibly TRBD1 on 5 matching bases. Germline loops: CDR1 LNHNV, CDR2 YYDKDF (reference sequence). Trimming took off 8 bases at V and 3 bases at J, with 16 bases between the two ends. The CDR3 extends over 14 amino acids. The CDR3 coding sequence is TGTGCCACCCATTCGAGAGGGGAGGACTATGGCTACACCTTC. This gives the protein CATHSRGEDYGYTF.

The chain joins TRBV19 to TRBJ1-4; D possibly corresponds to TRBD1 (5 bases). V lost 5 bases and J 7 bases, leaving 17 bases between the germline ends. Germline V gene lookup returns CDR1 LNHDA and CDR2 SQIVND (reference sequence). The CDR3 has 15 amino acids. CDR3 loop: CASSPGLPWAEKLFF. Here the CDR3 DNA reads TGTGCCAGTAGTCCGGGACTCCCATGGGCTGAAAAACTGTTTTTT. Variable domain in full (rest from reference TRBV19 and TRBJ1-4): DGGITQSPKYLFRKEGQNVTLSCEQNLNHDAMYWYRQDPGQGLRLIYYSQIVNDFQKGDIAEGYSVSREKKESFPLTVTSAQKNPTAFYLCASSPGLPWAEKLFFGSGTQLSVL.

Written as DNA, the CDR3 is TGTGCCACCGAGGGGGGCATAAACTATGGCTACACCTTC. It translates to CATEGGINYGYTF. The chain has TRBV10-3 and TRBJ1-2; D perhaps matches TRBD1 (6 bases). The ends were cut back, 10 bases at V and 2 bases at J, with 14 bases in the middle. The CDR3 contains 13 residues. Germline V gives CDR1 ENHRY, CDR2 SYGVKD.

This clone has just one count. The gene calls are TRBV6-2 or TRBV6-3 and TRBJ2-3, with a weak D call TRBD1 (6 bases). The CDR3 loop spans 17 amino acids. V was cut by 0 bases and J by 2 bases, with 15 bases left in between. Per the germline V gene, CDR1 is MNHEY and CDR2 is SVGEGT. CDR3 protein: CASSYSGQGIHTDTQYF. The DNA for the CDR3 is TGTGCCAGCAGTTACTCTGGGCAGGGGATCCACACAGATACGCAGTATTTT.

V is TRBV7-2 and J is TRBJ2-2, with 8 bases aligning to TRBD2. Per germline, CDR1 SGHTA and CDR2 FQGNSA. Trimming removed 8 bases from V and 5 bases from J; junction bases left unmatched: 13. The CDR3 totals 16 residues. DNA for the CDR3: TGTGCCAGCGGACCACCCGGGACTAGGTATACCGGGGAGCTGTTTTTT. Translation: CASGPPGTRYTGELFF.